This TCR beta chain emerged from a study of naive and memory T cell subsets. Notes on the study in general: Naive repertoires, especially CD8, held a few larger clonotypes, possibly memory cells re-expressing CD45RA.

The beta constant-region primer was an equimolar mix of two oligonucleotides covering TRBC1 and TRBC2. Four rounds of PCR amplified the ligated cDNA using nested alpha and beta constant-region primers plus SP2. TCRdb reprocessed the UMI-ligation and nested PCR reads with MiXCR, giving one entry per CDR3 protein. The profile shows 80,000 or so distinct CDR3 sequences, over 8.5% of them singletons. Germline V gene sequence: CDR1 DFQATT, CDR2 SNEGSKA (reference sequence). V shed 4 bases and J shed 3 bases, with 18 bases lying between them. The CDR3 is made up of 15 amino acids. In this sample, this clonotype turned up a few times. Its specificity is not known.

Sequencing input: naive CD8+ T cells from blood. The V and J genes are TRBV20-1 and TRBJ2-5; perhaps TRBD1 as D (6 bases). This sequence was found in a human donor in good health. DNA for the CDR3: TGCAGTGCTATGCCGGGGACAAACTTTAAAGAGACCCAGTACTTC. It specifies CSAMPGTNFKETQYF.